This record covers a single T cell receptor beta chain. The antigen remains unidentified. The data are from a study of neurological immune-mediated disorders. Study findings and constraints: The greatest degree of TCR clonal expansion was observed in HTLV-1-associated myelopathy, with the lowest in multiple sclerosis, below that of healthy controls.

Time point reported: longitudinal time-point 1 (baseline). The starting material, 2 million PBMCs stored at -80 C, gave rise to the unsorted libraries. The making of cDNA relied on 5'RACE with 10-nucleotide random UMIs. Over 170 million TCR-beta sequences (from 15-18 subjects) were yielded by each sequencing run. TCRdb reanalysed the 5' RACE reads using MiXCR and keeps one entry per CDR3 protein. This table has roughly 75,000 distinct CDR3 sequences, roughly 13% appearing once. The CDR3 consists of 14 residues. After removal of 6 bases from V and 7 bases from J, the junction contained 7 bases not matched to a gene. Germline V gives CDR1 MNHEY, CDR2 SVGAGI.

Source material: PBMCs. The rearrangement uses TRBV6-5 and TRBJ2-2; 8 bases are a match to TRBD2. This sequence was found in a female donor with HTLV-1-associated myelopathy (HAM/TSP). The CDR3 DNA sequence: TGTGCCAGCAGAAGGGTTAGCGGGGTCGGGGAGCTGTTTTTT. It is translated as CASRRVSGVGELFF.